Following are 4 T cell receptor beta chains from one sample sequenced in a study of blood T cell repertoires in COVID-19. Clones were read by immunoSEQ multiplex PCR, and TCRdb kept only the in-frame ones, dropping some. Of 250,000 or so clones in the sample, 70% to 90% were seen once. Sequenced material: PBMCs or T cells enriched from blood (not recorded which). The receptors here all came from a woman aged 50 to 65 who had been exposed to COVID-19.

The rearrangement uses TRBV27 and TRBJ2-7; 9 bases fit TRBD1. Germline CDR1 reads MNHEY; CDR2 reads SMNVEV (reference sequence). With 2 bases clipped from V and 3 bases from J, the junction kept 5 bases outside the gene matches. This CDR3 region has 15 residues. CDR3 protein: CASSLEGTGHYEQYF. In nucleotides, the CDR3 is TGTGCCAGCAGTTTAGAGGGGACAGGGCACTACGAGCAGTACTTC.

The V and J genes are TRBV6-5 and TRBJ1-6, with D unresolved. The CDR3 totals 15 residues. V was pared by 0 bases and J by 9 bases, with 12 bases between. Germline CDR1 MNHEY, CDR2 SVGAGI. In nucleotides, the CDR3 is TGTGCCAGCAGTTACTCGATGGAGACTGGTTCACCCCTCCACTTT. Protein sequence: CASSYSMETGSPLHF.

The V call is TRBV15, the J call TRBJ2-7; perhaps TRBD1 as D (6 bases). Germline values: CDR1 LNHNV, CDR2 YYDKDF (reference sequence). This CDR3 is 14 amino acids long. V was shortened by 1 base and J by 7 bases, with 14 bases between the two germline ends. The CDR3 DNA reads TGTGCCACCAGCAGAGTCGCAGGGGCGAGGGAGCAGTACTTC. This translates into CATSRVAGAREQYF.

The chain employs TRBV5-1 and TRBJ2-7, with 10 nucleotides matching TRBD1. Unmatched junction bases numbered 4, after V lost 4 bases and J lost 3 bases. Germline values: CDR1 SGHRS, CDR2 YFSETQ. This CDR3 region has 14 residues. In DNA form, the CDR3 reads TGCGCCAGCAGCACTCGGACAGGGGGCTACGAGCAGTACTTC. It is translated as CASSTRTGGYEQYF. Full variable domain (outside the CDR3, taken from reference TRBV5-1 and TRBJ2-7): KAGVTQTPRYLIKTRGQQVTLSCSPISGHRSVSWYQQTPGQGLQFLFEYFSETQRNKGNFPGRFSGRQFSNSRSEMNVSTLELGDSALYLCASSTRTGGYEQYFGPGTRLTVT.